A selection of T cell receptor beta chains follows, all from one sample in a study of T-cell reconstitution after alpha-beta-depleted transplantation in children. Via MiXCR, TCRdb re-called the PCR reads, giving one row per CDR3 protein. The sample contains fewer than 90,000 distinct CDR3 sequences, 5.5% to 7.5% of which appear only once. The sequencing here drew on PBMCs from the stem cell graft donor, taken from the stem cell graft. The receptor source for this set is a human donor who donated a stem cell graft to a child with acute lymphoblastic leukemia. The CDR3 runs from the conserved cysteine through the conserved F or W. A D gene is named only where the DNA matches it firmly. A row's size may be missing; if present it is once, few, many or a size class.

v_gene,abundance,j_gene,d_gene,CDR3nt,CDR3aa
TRBV24-1,many,TRBJ2-3,TRBD1,TGTGCCACCGGGGGTGGGACAGACGATACGCAGTATTTT,CATGGGTDDTQYF
TRBV18,NA,TRBJ2-4,NA,TGTGCCAGCTCACCCGAGCGGAGCCTAGCCAAAAACATTCAGTACTTC,CASSPERSLAKNIQYF
TRBV6-4,many,TRBJ2-1,TRBD2,TGTGCCAGCAGTGCTGAGGCGGGAGGGCCGGGCAATGAGCAGTTCTTC,CASSAEAGGPGNEQFF
TRBV6-4,few,TRBJ2-2,NA,TGTGCCAGCAGTGACTCGGAAACCGGGGAGCTGTTTTTT,CASSDSETGELFF
TRBV20-1,many,TRBJ2-3,TRBD2,TGCAGTGCTAGAGGAGGGACTACTAGCACAGATACGCAGTATTTT,CSARGGTTSTDTQYF
TRBV5-1,many,TRBJ1-5,NA,TGCGCCAGCAGCACCGGTACACCGAATCAGCCCCAGCATTTT,CASSTGTPNQPQHF
TRBV5-1,NA,TRBJ2-3,NA,TGCGCCAGCAGCTTCGGCGGGGACACAGATACGCAGTATTTT,CASSFGGDTDTQYF
TRBV9,many,TRBJ2-2,TRBD2,TGTGCCAGCGGATCCGGGACTAGCGGGGGAGGGACCGGGGAGCTGTTTTTT,CASGSGTSGGGTGELFF
TRBV4-3,many,TRBJ2-1,TRBD2,TGCGCCAGCAGCCAAGACCACAGCGGGGCGCCCTACAATGAGCAGTTCTTC,CASSQDHSGAPYNEQFF
TRBV25-1,many,TRBJ2-7,NA,TGTGCCAGCAGTGCCAACAGGGACGAGCAGTACTTC,CASSANRDEQYF
TRBV7-9,NA,TRBJ2-7,NA,TGTGCCAGCAGCTTAGGTCCGCGAGGGCAGTACTTC,CASSLGPRGQYF
TRBV4-2,many,TRBJ2-7,NA,TGTGCCAGCAGCCAAGAGGCAGACGGGAGCCCTACCTACGAGCAGTACTTC,CASSQEADGSPTYEQYF
TRBV29-1,NA,TRBJ2-3,NA,TGCAGCGTTGATCATTTGCCGGCGGATACGCAGTATTTT,CSVDHLPADTQYF
TRBV5-8,few,TRBJ1-5,NA,TGTGCCAGCAGCTTGCGGGGGGCTGGGCAGCCCCAGCATTTT,CASSLRGAGQPQHF
TRBV5-1,many,TRBJ2-3,NA,TGCGCCAGCAGCTTGGAGGGTAGCGGAAGCACAGATACGCAGTATTTT,CASSLEGSGSTDTQYF
TRBV7-2,NA,TRBJ2-1,TRBD1,TGTGCCAGCAGCTTTGGACAGGCCCCCTACAATGAGCAGTTCTTC,CASSFGQAPYNEQFF
TRBV27,many,TRBJ2-3,TRBD2,TGTGCCAGCAGTTCCCGACAGTCCATCGGGACTAGCGGGCCAGATACGCAGTATTTT,CASSSRQSIGTSGPDTQYF
TRBV5-1,many,TRBJ1-5,NA,TGCGCCAGCAGCACTGGGACGGATAGCAATCAGCCCCAGCATTTT,CASSTGTDSNQPQHF
TRBV14,many,TRBJ2-1,TRBD2,TGTGCCAGCAGCCTTAGACTAGCGGGAGAAGGTGAGCAGTTCTTC,CASSLRLAGEGEQFF
TRBV7-9,many,TRBJ1-1,NA,TGTGCCAGCAGCTTGTCGGGAACTGAAGCTTTCTTT,CASSLSGTEAFF
TRBV5-6,few,TRBJ2-7,NA,TGTGCCAGCAGCTTGGTAGGGGGGCAGTACTTC,CASSLVGGQYF
TRBV11-2,NA,TRBJ1-1,NA,TGTGCCAGCAGACGAATTCTCGGGCCGAACACTGAAGCTTTCTTT,CASRRILGPNTEAFF
TRBV4-1,many,TRBJ1-1,NA,TGCGCCAGCAGCCAAGACCCGGCGGGGGCCAACACTGAAGCTTTCTTT,CASSQDPAGANTEAFF
TRBV3-1,many,TRBJ2-7,NA,TGTGCCAGCAGTCGCGCTGGCAGGGGCTACGAGCAGTACTTC,CASSRAGRGYEQYF
TRBV20-1,few,TRBJ2-1,NA,TGCAGTGCGCCGGGGCCGCGCAACAATGAGCAGTTCTTC,CSAPGPRNNEQFF
TRBV9,many,TRBJ2-1,NA,TGTGCCAGCAGCGTAGAGGGTTCGGCCTACAATGAGCAGTTCTTC,CASSVEGSAYNEQFF
TRBV5-4,NA,TRBJ2-5,NA,TGTGCCAGCAGCTATGATTGGGGGCGGGAGACCCAGTACTTC,CASSYDWGRETQYF
TRBV5-1,many,TRBJ2-3,NA,TGCGCCAGCAGCTTGGGGTGGGTAGACGACGATACGCAGTATTTT,CASSLGWVDDDTQYF
TRBV20-1,many,TRBJ1-5,NA,TGCAGTGCTAGTCGGGCTTTGGGAGGAATCAATCAGCCCCAGCATTTT,CSASRALGGINQPQHF
TRBV5-6,many,TRBJ2-1,NA,TGTGCCAGCAGCTTGTTGACAGGTACCTACAATGAGCAGTTCTTC,CASSLLTGTYNEQFF
TRBV24-1,many,TRBJ2-2,TRBD1,TGTGCCACCAGTGATCCGGGACAGGGAGCAACCGGGGAGCTGTTTTTT,CATSDPGQGATGELFF
TRBV7-8,many,TRBJ1-3,NA,TGTGCCAGCAGCCCTCTAGGAAACACCATATATTTT,CASSPLGNTIYF
TRBV10-2,NA,TRBJ2-2,TRBD1,TGCGCCAGCAGTGAGAAGGGGGCAAACGGGGAGCTGTTTTTT,CASSEKGANGELFF